A single T cell receptor beta chain is shown here with its context. The target antigen is unknown. This entry belongs to a study of cytomegalovirus exposure and HLA in healthy donors. V shed 3 bases and J shed 8 bases, with 11 bases lying between them. The CDR3 loop spans 13 amino acids. CDR1 and CDR2 (germline): SEHNR, FQNEAQ (reference sequence). It was healthy bone marrow donors who served as donors. PCR amplification relied on 60 Vbeta primers (plus 13 Jbeta primers). Some clones are missing from TCRdb's copy, which holds only in-frame ones; the method was immunoSEQ multiplex PCR. Seen here are about 130,000 clones, roughly 79% observed once, and the top ten hold 2.5% to 3%. The study's findings and limits: Most TCR sequences were uncommon, yet certain public TCRs appeared in many donors. The study labeled fewer than 200 TCR beta chains cytomegalovirus-associated. The availability of immune exposure information extended only to CMV serostatus.

The source is a boy aged 2-9 years in good health and CMV-seronegative. This rearrangement joins TRBV7-9 to TRBJ1-3; D is undetermined. Sequenced input: PBMCs. The DNA of the CDR3 is TGTGCCAGCAGCTTCGGGCGGGAATACACCATATATTTT. The encoded protein is CASSFGREYTIYF.